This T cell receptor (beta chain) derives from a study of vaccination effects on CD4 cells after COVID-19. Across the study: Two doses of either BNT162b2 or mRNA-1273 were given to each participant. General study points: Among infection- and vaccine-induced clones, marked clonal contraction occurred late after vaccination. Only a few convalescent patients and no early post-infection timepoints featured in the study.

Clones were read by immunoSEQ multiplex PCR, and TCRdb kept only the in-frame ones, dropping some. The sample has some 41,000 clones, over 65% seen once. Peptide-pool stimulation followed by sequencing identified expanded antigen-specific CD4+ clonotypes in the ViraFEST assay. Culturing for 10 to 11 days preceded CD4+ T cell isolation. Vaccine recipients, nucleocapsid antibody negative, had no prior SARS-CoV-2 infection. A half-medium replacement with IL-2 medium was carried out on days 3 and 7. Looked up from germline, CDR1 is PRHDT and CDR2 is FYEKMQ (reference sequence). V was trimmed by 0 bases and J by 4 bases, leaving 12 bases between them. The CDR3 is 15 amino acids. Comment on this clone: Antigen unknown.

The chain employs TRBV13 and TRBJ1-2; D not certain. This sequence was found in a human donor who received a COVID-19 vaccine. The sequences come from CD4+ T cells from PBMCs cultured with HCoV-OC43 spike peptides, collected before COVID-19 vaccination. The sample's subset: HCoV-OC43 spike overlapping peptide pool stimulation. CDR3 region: CASSLGRAWTYGYTF. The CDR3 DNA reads TGTGCCAGCAGCTTAGGCCGAGCCTGGACCTATGGCTACACCTTC.